Following are 9 T cell receptor beta chains from one sample sequenced in a study of T cell responses to AZD1222 COVID-19 vaccine. Assay: immunoSEQ multiplex PCR; the TCRdb copy retains only in-frame clones and omits some. The sample lists tens of thousands of clones, roughly 84% occurring once. Sequences were derived from peripheral blood, sampled 28 days after the second AZD1222 dose. Receptor source: an adult who received the AZD1222 COVID-19 vaccine.

This sequence joins TRBV25-1 and TRBJ1-1; D is possibly TRBD1 (5 bases). The CDR3 contains 14 residues. V gave up 7 bases and J gave up 7 bases, with 19 bases separating them. Germline V gene data show CDR1 as MGHDK and CDR2 as SYGVNS. CDR3 bases: TGTGCCAGCACTGGGACGCAGCATGGGGATGAAGCTTTCTTT. Its translation is CASTGTQHGDEAFF. The full variable domain, completed using reference TRBV25-1 and TRBJ1-1, is EADIYQTPRYLVIGTGKKITLECSQTMGHDKMYWYQQDPGMELHLIHYSYGVNSTEKGDLSSESTVSRIRTEHFPLTLESARPSHTSQYLCASTGTQHGDEAFFGQGTRLTVV.

V is TRBV11-2 and J is TRBJ1-5; D remains ambiguous. The V gene lost 3 bases and the J gene lost 6 bases, with 9 bases spanning the gap. Germline CDR1 is SGHAT and CDR2 is FQNNGV. This CDR3 contains 13 residues. CDR3 residues: CASSLWVGQPQHF. The CDR3 region has the DNA TGTGCCAGCAGCTTGTGGGTAGGTCAGCCCCAGCATTTT. The variable domain in full, completed from reference TRBV11-2 and TRBJ1-5, reads EAGVAQSPRYKIIEKRQSVAFWCNPISGHATLYWYQQILGQGPKLLIQFQNNGVVDDSQLPKDRFSAERLKGVDSTLKIQPAKLEDSAVYLCASSLWVGQPQHFGDGTRLSIL.

This sequence joins TRBV10-2 and TRBJ2-7; 9 bases agree with TRBD1. V shed 4 bases, J shed 2 bases, and the junction held 0 bases outside the gene matches. The germline V gene has CDR1 WSHSY and CDR2 SAAADI. This CDR3 region has 13 residues. The CDR3 reads CASSGQGAYEQYF. CDR3 coding DNA: TGCGCCAGCAGTGGACAGGGGGCCTACGAGCAGTACTTC.

CDR3 DNA: TGTGCCAGCAGCGTAGGGGGGGGCGCAGCAGGAAACACCATATATTTT. Translated, it gives CASSVGGGAAGNTIYF. The V call is TRBV9, the J call TRBJ1-3; a weak D match, TRBD1 (6 bases). The CDR3 sequence is 16 residues long. With 0 bases removed from V and 4 bases from J, the gap between germline ends came to 14 bases. Germline assignment: CDR1 SGDLS and CDR2 YYNGEE.

As regards this clone: Other DNA sequences within the sample encode an identical CDR3. The V and J genes are TRBV19 and TRBJ1-1, with a possible D match to TRBD1 (6 bases). CDR3 length: 13 residues. V gave up 6 bases and J gave up 0 bases, with 8 bases separating them. Per the germline V gene, CDR1 is LNHDA and CDR2 is SQIVND (reference sequence). Written as DNA, the CDR3 is TGTGCCAGTAGCAGGACAGTGAACACTGAAGCTTTCTTT. It is translated as CASSRTVNTEAFF.

The gene calls are TRBV6-6 and TRBJ2-7, with D possibly being TRBD1 (5 bases). The germline CDR1 and CDR2 sequences are MNHNY and SVGAGI (reference sequence). Trimming took off 4 bases at V and 5 bases at J, with 15 bases between the two ends. CDR3 length equals 14 residues. The CDR3 nucleotides read TGTGCCAGCAGTTTTCTAGACAGATCCCACGAGCAGTACTTC. This encodes CASSFLDRSHEQYF.

V and J are TRBV30 and TRBJ2-4, with 8 bases matching TRBD2. Germline CDR1 and CDR2: GTSNPN and SVGIG (reference sequence). Trimming took 1 base from V and 1 from J; bases not matched to a gene: 0. This CDR3 has 14 amino acids. The CDR3 coding sequence is TGTGCCTGGAGTGGCGGGGGGGCCAAAAACATTCAGTACTTC. Translating it yields CAWSGGGAKNIQYF. Full variable domain (remainder filled in from reference TRBV30 and TRBJ2-4): SQTIHQWPATLVQPVGSPLSLECTVEGTSNPNLYWYRQAAGRGLQLLFYSVGIGQISSEVPQNLSASRPQDRQFILSSKKLLLSDSGFYLCAWSGGGAKNIQYFGAGTRLSVL.

The chain has TRBV2 and TRBJ1-3, with no clear D. V lost 5 bases and J 4 bases, leaving 15 bases between the germline ends. The germline CDR1 and CDR2 sequences are SNHLY and FYNNEI. The CDR3 contains 15 residues. The CDR3 loop reads CASSTSLGSGNTIYF. CDR3 bases: TGTGCCAGCAGTACCTCTCTGGGTTCGGGAAACACCATATATTTT.

The chain has TRBV9 and TRBJ2-3; 8 bases agree with TRBD1. Germline assignment: CDR1 SGDLS and CDR2 YYNGEE. The CDR3 consists of 15 residues. Trimming took 1 base from V and 5 from J; bases not matched to a gene: 6. CDR3 DNA: TGTGCCAGCAGCGTATCCTCCGGACAGGGAGATACGCAGTATTTT. As protein: CASSVSSGQGDTQYF.